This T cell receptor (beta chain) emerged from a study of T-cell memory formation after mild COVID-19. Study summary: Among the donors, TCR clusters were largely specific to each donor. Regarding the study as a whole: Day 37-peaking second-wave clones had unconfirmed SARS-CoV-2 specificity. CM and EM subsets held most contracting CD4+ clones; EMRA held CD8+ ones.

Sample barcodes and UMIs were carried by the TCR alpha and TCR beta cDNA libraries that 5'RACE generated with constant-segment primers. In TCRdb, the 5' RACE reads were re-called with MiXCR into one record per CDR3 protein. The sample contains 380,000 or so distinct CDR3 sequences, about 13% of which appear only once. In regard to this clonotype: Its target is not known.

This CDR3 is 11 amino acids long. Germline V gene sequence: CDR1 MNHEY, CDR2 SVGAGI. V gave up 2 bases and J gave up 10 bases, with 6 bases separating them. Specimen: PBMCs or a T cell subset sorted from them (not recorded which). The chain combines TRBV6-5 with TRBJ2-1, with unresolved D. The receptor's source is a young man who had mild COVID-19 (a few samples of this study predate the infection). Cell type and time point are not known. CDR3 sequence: CASSYGPEQFF. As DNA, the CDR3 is TGTGCCAGCAGTTACGGTCCCGAGCAGTTCTTC.